What follows is one T cell receptor (beta chain) and its context. The specificity of this receptor is unknown. Nothing much larger sits one base from this clone, and base qualities are not available. Per the germline V gene, MGHDK is the CDR1 and SYGVNS is the CDR2. Trimming costs V 3 bases and J 4 bases, and their ends lie 12 bases apart. The CDR3 runs 14 residues from the cysteine to the phenylalanine. The kept DNA is CDR3 alone, 42 bases in frame from the first base. Participants were included only if at least one PBMC sample before ART initiation and at least two post-ART samples were available. Treatment was received in the United States of America by all participants with HIV. Before DNA extraction, cryopreserved samples of roughly 0.9-11 million PBMC were thawed and then washed. At the time of the earliest PBMC sample, participants with HIV were aged between about 20 and 55 years. Each participant contributed PBMC samples from 1-4 timepoints before ART initiation and 2-8 timepoints after ART initiation, with a median of 7 samples. Serial HIV viral load, CD4+ T-cell count, ART history and demographic data were obtained for every participant. Using a Qiagen kit on a QIAcube, genomic DNA was extracted from unsorted PBMC, with samples processed in batches of 12.

The data stem from a study of long-term antiretroviral therapy in people with HIV (dated by TCRdb to between 2020 and 2023). With respect to the entire study: The earliest samples were collected about a decade before the 2015 WHO recommendation for immediate ART, when ART was typically delayed until CD4 counts fell. Whether ART initiation and durable HIV suppression were associated with changes in peripheral blood TRB repertoire composition and diversity was tested in a retrospective serial study. A total of about 200 cryopreserved PBMC samples were contributed to the cohort by 30 adults with confirmed HIV infection, with samples collected serially over a mean of approximately six years (range 1-12). Eleven of the 30 participants with HIV were female. No cross-contamination during QIAcube processing turned up in test extractions that ran a monoclonal T-cell line alongside approximately 35 polyclonal samples. General findings and caveats noted by the study authors: Samples dated from about 2003 to 2018, and the ART regimens used may be less effective than current ones. At every time point, the repertoire was dominated by expanded TRB clones first identified before ART initiation, although this dominance fluctuated and, in many PLHIV, declined after ART. A significant increase in TRB diversity was found to be associated with ART initiation, although TRB diversity was observed to remain significantly below that of transplant donor controls even after long-term ART. Unsorted PBMC were profiled instead of sorted CD4+ and CD8+ T cells because pre-ART samples had limited cell numbers. Limited PBMC availability meant only the TCR beta chain was sequenced, without alpha chain pairing. Inferences about post-ART repertoire changes were limited because no data were available on ART adherence, viral resistance or therapy changes. HIV repertoires had narrower CDR3 length ranges than controls, and the network structure suggested an antigen-experienced repertoire that shifted only slightly toward naive after ART.

Sequencing of the TRB variable region was done with the immunoSEQ hsTCRB v3.0 assay at survey level resolution. The targeted TRB sequencing depth was roughly 40,000-55,000 T-cell genomes per sample. An Illumina MiSeq with a v3 150-cycle kit was used to sequence the pooled TRB libraries. The authors' analysis ran thus. Repertoire analysis was run in R within a reproducible Nextflow workflow that covered QC, data transformation and analysis. LymphoSeq2, an R package for exploring AIRR-Seq data, was used to implement the custom analyses. After excluding a few samples that yielded fewer than 5000 total TRB sequences, roughly 190 HIV repertoires remained for analysis. Among the approximately 190 HIV repertoires that were kept, roughly 59 were collected before ART initiation and roughly 130 were collected after ART initiation. Repertoires were downsampled to 5000 TRB nucleotide sequences, with summary statistics averaged over 100 downsampling iterations. The analysis kept only TRB sequences whose CDR3 regions were at least seven amino acids long. Diversity was assessed using a clonality score derived from Shannon entropy and using the Gini coefficient. In repertoire networks, the top 5000 CDR3 amino acid sequences were linked whenever an edit distance of one separated two sequences. For TRB CDR3 amino acid sequences, GLIPH2 was used to predict antigen specificity groups and MHC restriction. To flag known associations with CMV, EBV, HIV or tissue antigens, CDR3 amino acid sequences were compared against VDJdb and McPAS-TCR. Pre-ART, post-ART and control groups were compared with Wilcoxon signed-rank tests and Holm-Bonferroni correction. TCRdb took this table from immuneACCESS and kept in-frame rearrangements with V and J called. Such tables lack part of the clones; where checked against another copy, unresolved V genes explain under half of the gap, and the rest is unexplained. V and J calls and clone size come straight from that table; D and trimming were deduced from the DNA. The table for this sample lists about 16,000 clones; about three quarters of them were counted only once. Clones ranked in the top ten supply over 20% of the sample.

The receptor was isolated from a man aged 40-49 years with HIV. The chain is encoded by TRBV25-1 joined to TRBJ1-1; too little of a D gene remains to name it. The sample here was unsorted PBMCs, taken 2.1 years after starting antiretroviral therapy. DNA sequence: TGTGCCAGCAGTGATATGTATCGGGGCACTGAAGCTTTCTTT. This sequence encodes CASSDMYRGTEAFF.